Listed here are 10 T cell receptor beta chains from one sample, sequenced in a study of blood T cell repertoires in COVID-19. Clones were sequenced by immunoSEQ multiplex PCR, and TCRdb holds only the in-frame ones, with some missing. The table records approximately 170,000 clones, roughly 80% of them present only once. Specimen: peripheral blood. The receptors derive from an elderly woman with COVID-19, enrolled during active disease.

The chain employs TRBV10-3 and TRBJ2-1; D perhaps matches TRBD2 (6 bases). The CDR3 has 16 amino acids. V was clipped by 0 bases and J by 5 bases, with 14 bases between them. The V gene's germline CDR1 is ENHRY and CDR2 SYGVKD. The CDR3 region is CAISESWDAGNNEQFF. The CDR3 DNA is TGTGCCATCAGTGAGTCTTGGGACGCGGGGAACAATGAGCAGTTCTTC.

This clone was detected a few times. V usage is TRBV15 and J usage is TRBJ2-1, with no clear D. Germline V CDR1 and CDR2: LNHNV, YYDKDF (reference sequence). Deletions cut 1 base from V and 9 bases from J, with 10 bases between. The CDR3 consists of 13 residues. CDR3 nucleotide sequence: TGTGCCACCAGCAGAGGGCTCTCTCCTGAGCAGTTCTTC. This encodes CATSRGLSPEQFF. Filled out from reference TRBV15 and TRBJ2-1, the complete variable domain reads DAMVIQNPRYQVTQFGKPVTLSCSQTLNHNVMYWYQQKSSQAPKLLFHYYDKDFNNEADTPDNFQSRRPNTSFCFLDIRSPGLGDTAMYLCATSRGLSPEQFFGPGTRLTVL.

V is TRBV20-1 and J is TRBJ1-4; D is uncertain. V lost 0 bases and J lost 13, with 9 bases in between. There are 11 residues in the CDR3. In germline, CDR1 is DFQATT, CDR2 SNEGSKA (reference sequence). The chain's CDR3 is CSARDRGGLFF. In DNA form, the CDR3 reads TGCAGTGCTAGAGACAGAGGAGGACTGTTTTTT.

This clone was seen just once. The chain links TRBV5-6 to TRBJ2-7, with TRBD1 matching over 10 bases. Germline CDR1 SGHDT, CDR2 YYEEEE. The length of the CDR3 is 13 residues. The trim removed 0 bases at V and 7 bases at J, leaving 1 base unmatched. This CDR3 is CASSLGTGGEQYF. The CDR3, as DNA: TGTGCCAGCAGCTTGGGGACAGGGGGTGAGCAGTACTTC.

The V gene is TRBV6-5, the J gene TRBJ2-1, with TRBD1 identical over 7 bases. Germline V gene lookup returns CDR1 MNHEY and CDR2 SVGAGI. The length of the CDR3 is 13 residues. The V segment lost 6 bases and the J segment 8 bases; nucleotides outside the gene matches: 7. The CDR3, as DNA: TGTGCCAGCAGCAACAGGGGTTCGGATGAGCAGTTCTTC. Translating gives CASSNRGSDEQFF.

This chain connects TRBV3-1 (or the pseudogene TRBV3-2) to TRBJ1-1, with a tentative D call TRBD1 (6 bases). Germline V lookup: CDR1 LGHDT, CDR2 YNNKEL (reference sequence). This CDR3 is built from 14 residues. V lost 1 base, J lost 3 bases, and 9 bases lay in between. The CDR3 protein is CASSQVRGYTEAFF. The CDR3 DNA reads TGTGCCAGCAGCCAAGTGAGGGGGTACACTGAAGCTTTCTTT.

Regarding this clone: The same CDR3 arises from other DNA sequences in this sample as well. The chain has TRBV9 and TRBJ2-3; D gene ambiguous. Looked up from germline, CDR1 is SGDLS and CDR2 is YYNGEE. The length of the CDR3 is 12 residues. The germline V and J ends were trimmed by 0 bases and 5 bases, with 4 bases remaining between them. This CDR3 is CASSVDKDTQYF. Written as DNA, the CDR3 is TGTGCCAGCAGCGTAGACAAAGATACGCAGTATTTT.

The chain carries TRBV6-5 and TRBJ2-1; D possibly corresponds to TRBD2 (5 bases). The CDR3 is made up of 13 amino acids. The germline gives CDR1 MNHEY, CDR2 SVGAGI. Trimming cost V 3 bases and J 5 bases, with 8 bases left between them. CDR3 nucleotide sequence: TGTGCCAGCAGTTATGACGGGAACAATGAGCAGTTCTTC. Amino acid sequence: CASSYDGNNEQFF.

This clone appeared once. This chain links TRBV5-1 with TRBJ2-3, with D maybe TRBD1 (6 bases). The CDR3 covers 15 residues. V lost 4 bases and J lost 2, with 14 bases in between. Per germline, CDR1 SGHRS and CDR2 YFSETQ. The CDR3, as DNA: TGCGCCAGCAGCCTAACAGGGATAAACACAGATACGCAGTATTTT. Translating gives CASSLTGINTDTQYF. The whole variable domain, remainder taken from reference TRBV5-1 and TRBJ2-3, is KAGVTQTPRYLIKTRGQQVTLSCSPISGHRSVSWYQQTPGQGLQFLFEYFSETQRNKGNFPGRFSGRQFSNSRSEMNVSTLELGDSALYLCASSLTGINTDTQYFGPGTRLTVL.

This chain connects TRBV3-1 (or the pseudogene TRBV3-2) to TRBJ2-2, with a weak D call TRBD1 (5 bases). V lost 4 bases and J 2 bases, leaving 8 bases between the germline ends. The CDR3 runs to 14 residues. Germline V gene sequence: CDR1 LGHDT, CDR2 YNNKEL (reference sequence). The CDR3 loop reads CASSRRVNTGELFF. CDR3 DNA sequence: TGTGCCAGCAGCCGCAGGGTAAACACCGGGGAGCTGTTTTTT.